This is a list of T cell receptor beta chains from one sample in a study of T-cell memory formation after mild COVID-19. TCRdb reanalysed the 5' RACE reads using MiXCR and keeps one entry per CDR3 protein. The sample consists of about 170,000 distinct CDR3 sequences, 13% of them appearing once. The sample taken for sequencing was PBMCs or a T cell subset sorted from them (not recorded which). All receptors derive from a man between 18 and 29 years old who had mild COVID-19 (a few samples of this study predate the infection). Cell type and time point are not known. The CDR3 runs from the conserved cysteine through the conserved F or W. A D gene is named only where the DNA matches it firmly. Expanded clones get a size class; other rows say once, few or many, or leave the size out.

clone_size,j_call,d_call,v_call,cdr3_aa,cdr3_nt
-,TRBJ2-1,-,TRBV6-1,CASSEARDPGYNEQFF,TGTGCCAGCAGTGAAGCGCGCGATCCTGGTTACAATGAGCAGTTCTTC
-,TRBJ1-2,TRBD1,TRBV7-9,CASSKTGEAGYTF,TGTGCCAGCAGTAAGACAGGGGAGGCTGGCTACACCTTC
-,TRBJ1-1,TRBD1,TRBV5-6,CASSTTGIEAFF,TGTGCCAGCAGCACGACAGGGATAGAAGCTTTCTTT
-,TRBJ1-3,-,TRBV7-2,CASSFASGNTIYF,TGTGCCAGCAGCTTTGCCTCTGGAAACACCATATATTTT
few,TRBJ2-5,-,TRBV5-1,CASRTTGGKETQYF,TGCGCCAGCAGAACTACCGGGGGTAAAGAGACCCAGTACTTC
-,TRBJ1-1,-,TRBV23-1,CAKLWDISLSTEAFF,TGCGCCAAACTCTGGGACATCTCCCTTTCCACTGAAGCTTTCTTT
-,TRBJ1-2,-,TRBV6-5,CASSYSINGNYGYTF,TGTGCCAGCAGTTACTCTATAAACGGCAACTATGGCTACACCTTC
many,TRBJ1-3,-,TRBV5-1,CASSLEVGNTIYF,TGCGCCAGCAGCTTGGAGGTGGGAAACACCATATATTTT
few,TRBJ2-7,-,TRBV7-2,CASSSVVGPYEQYF,TGTGCCAGCAGCTCGGTGGTAGGACCCTACGAGCAGTACTTC
few,TRBJ2-5,-,TRBV5-3,CARSHEETQYF,TGTGCCAGAAGCCATGAGGAGACCCAGTACTTC
-,TRBJ1-5,-,TRBV7-2,CASSLRGVGQPQHF,TGTGCCAGCAGCTTGAGGGGCGTAGGTCAGCCCCAGCATTTT
few,TRBJ1-1,-,TRBV12-3/TRBV12-4,CASSNRGGITEAFF,TGTGCCAGCAGTAACCGGGGGGGGATCACTGAAGCTTTCTTT
-,TRBJ1-5,TRBD1,TRBV7-9,CASSPQGGGSNQPQHF,TGTGCCAGCAGCCCTCAGGGGGGTGGAAGCAATCAGCCCCAGCATTTT
-,TRBJ2-4,TRBD1,TRBV12-3/TRBV12-4,CASSPTWTGGFIAKNIQYF,TGTGCCAGCAGCCCGACATGGACAGGGGGCTTTATCGCCAAAAACATTCAGTACTTC
-,TRBJ1-1,-,TRBV12-3/TRBV12-4,CASRSQPNTEAFF,TGTGCCAGCAGGTCCCAACCGAACACTGAAGCTTTCTTT
-,TRBJ2-4,-,TRBV10-3,CAISESLKGERNQYF,TGTGCCATCAGTGAGTCATTAAAGGGGGAGAGGAATCAGTACTTC
-,TRBJ2-1,-,TRBV9,CASSDGPRDEQFF,TGTGCCAGCAGCGATGGACCCCGGGATGAGCAGTTCTTC
-,TRBJ2-7,TRBD1,TRBV2,CASCRGQAYEQYF,TGTGCCAGCTGTCGGGGACAGGCCTACGAGCAGTACTTC
few,TRBJ1-6,-,TRBV28,CASSLQGNYYNSPLHF,TGTGCCAGCAGTTTGCAGGGAAATTACTATAATTCACCCCTCCACTTT
few,TRBJ2-2,-,TRBV7-9,CASSRPYRGSLGSTGELFF,TGTGCCAGCAGCCGGCCGTATAGAGGGTCCTTAGGGAGCACCGGGGAGCTGTTTTTT
few,TRBJ2-4,-,TRBV20-1,CSARDGTKNIQYF,TGCAGTGCTAGGGACGGAACCAAAAACATTCAGTACTTC
-,TRBJ2-5,-,TRBV7-2,CASSLKEVQYF,TGTGCCAGCAGCTTGAAGGAGGTCCAGTACTTC
-,TRBJ2-5,-,TRBV20-1,CSAPGAREETQYF,TGCAGTGCCCCCGGGGCCAGGGAAGAGACCCAGTACTTC
few,TRBJ1-5,TRBD1,TRBV5-4,CASSPTGEQPQHF,TGTGCCAGCAGCCCGACAGGGGAACAGCCCCAGCATTTT
few,TRBJ2-5,-,TRBV7-9,CASSSGPSAQYF,TGTGCCAGCAGCTCGGGACCCTCTGCCCAGTACTTC
-,TRBJ2-3,-,TRBV11-3,CASSLYGASQYF,TGTGCCAGCAGCTTATACGGGGCCTCGCAGTATTTT
few,TRBJ1-5,-,TRBV6-2/TRBV6-3,CASVQEAGGNQPQHF,TGTGCCAGCGTTCAGGAGGCAGGAGGCAATCAGCCCCAGCATTTT
few,TRBJ2-7,-,TRBV12-3/TRBV12-4,CASSWDTIYEQYF,TGTGCCAGCAGCTGGGACACCATCTACGAGCAGTACTTC